This T cell receptor (beta chain) was recovered during a study of cytomegalovirus exposure and HLA in healthy donors. Study-level points and caveats: Cytomegalovirus-associated status was assigned to 150 to 200 TCR beta chains.

Germline CDR1 SGHDT, CDR2 YYEEEE. V was pared by 0 bases and J by 5 bases, with 14 bases between. The CDR3 is 15 amino acids. As to this clone: Its antigen is unidentified.

The donors were in the roughly 130-subject validation cohort, distinct from the approximately 700-subject first cohort. Sequencing used immunoSEQ multiplex PCR; TCRdb keeps in-frame clones, though not all of them. The sample lists some 120,000 clones; roughly 94% were seen once. This TCR was sampled from a woman between 18 and 29 years old in good health and CMV-seronegative. Sequencing was performed on PBMCs. The V and J genes are TRBV5-6 and TRBJ1-1; weak D call: TRBD1 (6 bases). DNA of the CDR3: TGTGCCAGCAGCTTGGTACAGGGAAGAAGAACTGAAGCTTTCTTT. This translates into CASSLVQGRRTEAFF.